These T cell receptor beta chains were read from a single sample in a study of T cell repertoires in cytomegalovirus infection. These TCRs' antigens remain unknown. TCRdb ran MiXCR on the reads and lists one entry per CDR3 protein. The data show about 700,000 distinct CDR3 sequences, with around a third seen just once and over 15% held by the top ten. The sample here was cultured PBMCs, taken from culture after CMV antigen stimulation. These receptors were obtained from a human donor in good health (CMV status not recorded). Some clones in this sample may be carry-over from other donors' samples. Both conserved end residues are part of each CDR3. Clone sizes are given selectively: once, few, many, or a class where the clone is expanded.

V: TRBV6-1; size: -; J: TRBJ2-3; CDR3: CASRDRGRDTQYF
V: TRBV5-1; size: -; J: TRBJ1-4; CDR3: CASSSLGRGSEKLFF
V: TRBV29-1; size: -; J: TRBJ2-1; CDR3: CSGVDRGYEQFF
V: TRBV4-1; size: -; J: TRBJ2-3; CDR3: CASSHNSGRSDTQYF
V: TRBV5-4; size: few; J: TRBJ1-6; CDR3: CASSFGLIGSPLHF
V: TRBV7-9; size: once; J: TRBJ1-3; CDR3: CASSSDRDGNTIYF
V: TRBV7-9; size: few; J: TRBJ1-6; CDR3: CASSLGALASYNSPLHF
V: TRBV19; size: -; J: TRBJ2-1; CDR3: CASRRGTSYNEQFF
V: TRBV11-1; size: few; J: TRBJ2-2; CDR3: CASIRTSGSTGELFF
V: TRBV6-2/TRBV6-3; size: -; J: TRBJ2-1; CDR3: CASSYRRDRGFF
V: TRBV2; size: -; J: TRBJ2-5; CDR3: CASSDPSGTSGGGQETQYF
V: TRBV5-1; size: few; J: TRBJ2-3; CDR3: CASSPTTGAADTQYF
V: TRBV10-3; size: few; J: TRBJ1-6; CDR3: CAISAIDSFNSPLHF
V: TRBV7-9; size: few; J: TRBJ1-1; CDR3: CASSLTGDSTEAFF
V: TRBV4-2; size: -; J: TRBJ2-3; CDR3: CASSQERGGSGGTDTQYF
V: TRBV20-1; size: -; J: TRBJ2-1; CDR3: CSARDLLRTSGGYSYNEQFF
V: TRBV7-6; size: -; J: TRBJ2-3; CDR3: CASSLSGQSITDTQYF
V: TRBV4-1; size: -; J: TRBJ2-4; CDR3: CASSQDRLAGRGDIQYF
V: TRBV28; size: -; J: TRBJ2-5; CDR3: CASTSSRGQETQYF
V: TRBV27; size: -; J: TRBJ2-7; CDR3: CASSFLREHAYEQYF
V: TRBV7-2; size: few; J: TRBJ1-5; CDR3: CASSLQLLGNQPQHF
V: TRBV20-1; size: -; J: TRBJ2-1; CDR3: CSAREPLAGAQFF
V: TRBV19; size: -; J: TRBJ2-1; CDR3: CASSRLAPYNEQFF
V: TRBV4-1; size: -; J: TRBJ1-2; CDR3: CASSQASGTPYGYTF
V: TRBV12-3/TRBV12-4; size: -; J: TRBJ1-5; CDR3: CASSWTENQPQHF
V: TRBV24-1; size: many; J: TRBJ2-1; CDR3: CATSDLGTGVEQFF
V: TRBV20-1; size: -; J: TRBJ2-7; CDR3: CSASPRIGPYEQYF
V: TRBV12-5; size: -; J: TRBJ2-7; CDR3: CASGLSQGLARSYEQYF
V: TRBV7-6; size: few; J: TRBJ2-3; CDR3: CASSPGQGNTDTQYF
V: TRBV12-3/TRBV12-4; size: -; J: TRBJ2-1; CDR3: CASRSGRGGNEQFF
V: TRBV7-2; size: -; J: TRBJ2-3; CDR3: CASSADFTDTQYF
V: TRBV4-3; size: few; J: TRBJ2-7; CDR3: CASSQGGVSREQYF
V: TRBV7-2; size: -; J: TRBJ2-1; CDR3: CASRTMGDTGVF
V: TRBV12-3/TRBV12-4; size: -; J: TRBJ2-3; CDR3: CASRSSLITDTQYF
V: TRBV7-9; size: few; J: TRBJ2-7; CDR3: CASSLRNTYEQYF
V: TRBV7-8; size: few; J: TRBJ2-7; CDR3: CASSLAVGSYEQYF
V: TRBV5-1; size: -; J: TRBJ1-5; CDR3: CASTPGEEANQPQHF
V: TRBV5-4; size: -; J: TRBJ2-7; CDR3: CASSLVQGDGYEQYF